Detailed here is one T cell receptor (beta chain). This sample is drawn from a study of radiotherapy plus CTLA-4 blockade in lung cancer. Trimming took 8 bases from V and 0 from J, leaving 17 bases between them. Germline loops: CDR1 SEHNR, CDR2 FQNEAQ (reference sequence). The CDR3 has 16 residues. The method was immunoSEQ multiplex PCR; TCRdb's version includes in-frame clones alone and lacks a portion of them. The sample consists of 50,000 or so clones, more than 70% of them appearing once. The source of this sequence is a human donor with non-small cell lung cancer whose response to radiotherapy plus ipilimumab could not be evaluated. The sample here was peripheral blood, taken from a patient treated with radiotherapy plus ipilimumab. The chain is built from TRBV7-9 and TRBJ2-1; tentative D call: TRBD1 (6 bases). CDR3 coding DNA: TGTGCCAGCGCCACCTGGGGGCTGAGCTCCTACAATGAGCAGTTCTTC. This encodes CASATWGLSSYNEQFF.